These 25 T cell receptor beta chains share one sample of origin, sequenced in a study of T cell responses to AZD1222 COVID-19 vaccine. Clones were sequenced by immunoSEQ multiplex PCR, and TCRdb holds only the in-frame ones, with some missing. There are 95,000 to 110,000 clones in the sample; about 90% occur only once, and about 5% lies in the top ten. The sequences come from peripheral blood, collected on day 0 of AZD1222 vaccination. Receptors were obtained from an adult in good health.

Only a few counts were recorded for this clone. The chain has TRBV23-1 and TRBJ1-2, with D possibly TRBD1 on 5 matching bases. TRBV23-1 is an ORF; its function is uncertain. This CDR3 region has 15 residues. The V and J ends lost 4 bases and 6 bases respectively, with 18 bases between them. CDR3 DNA sequence: TGCGCCAGCAGTCCCTGTCCCCTTGGAGGGGATGGCTACACCTTC. Protein product: CASSPCPLGGDGYTF.

The chain couples TRBV12-3 or TRBV12-4 to TRBJ2-1; no clear D gene. This CDR3 spans 12 amino acids. The V and J ends lost 0 bases and 8 bases respectively, with 5 bases between them. DNA for the CDR3: TGTGCCAGCAGTTTAGCGCTTCATGAGCAGTTCTTC. As protein: CASSLALHEQFF.

This clone was picked up a small number of times. V usage is TRBV19 and J usage is TRBJ2-7; 8 bases fit TRBD2. The V segment lost 5 bases and the J segment 3 bases; nucleotides outside the gene matches: 6. The germline V gene encodes CDR1 LNHDA and CDR2 SQIVND (reference sequence). CDR3 length equals 14 residues. CDR3 region: CASSGVAGYYEQYF. DNA of the CDR3: TGTGCCAGTAGTGGTGTAGCGGGGTACTACGAGCAGTACTTC.

This chain joins TRBV5-4 and TRBJ2-7; D unclear. The CDR3 sequence is 13 residues long. The V and J ends lost 1 base and 5 bases respectively, with 10 bases between them. Germline CDR1 is SGHNT and CDR2 is YYREEE (reference sequence). The CDR3 is CASSLRVTDEQYF. DNA of the CDR3: TGTGCCAGCAGCTTGAGGGTTACCGACGAGCAGTACTTC.

The table lists this clone with a few counts. This sequence joins TRBV25-1 and TRBJ2-3; D might be TRBD2 (6 bases). V was trimmed by 4 bases and J by 2 bases, leaving 10 bases between them. Germline V gene lookup returns CDR1 MGHDK and CDR2 SYGVNS. The CDR3 consists of 14 residues. The chain's CDR3 is CASSASGHTDTQYF. The CDR3 nucleotides are TGTGCCAGCAGTGCGAGCGGGCACACAGATACGCAGTATTTT.

J is TRBJ1-6 and V is TRBV4-1; D might be TRBD1 (5 bases). Looked up from germline, CDR1 is MGHRA and CDR2 is YSYEKL. Trimming pared 4 bases from V and 6 bases from J, leaving 10 bases between. This CDR3 contains 14 residues. CDR3 nucleotides: TGCGCCAGCAGCCTGGGGCAGTCTAATTCACCCCTCCACTTT. Protein product: CASSLGQSNSPLHF.

V usage is TRBV7-6 and J usage is TRBJ2-5; 7 bases line up with TRBD1. The CDR3 totals 15 residues. The V segment lost 6 bases and the J segment 5 bases; nucleotides outside the gene matches: 12. Germline CDR1 and CDR2: SGHVS and FNYEAQ. The DNA for the CDR3 is TGTGCCAGCAGGCCGATGACAGGGTGGTTGGAGACCCAGTACTTC. Its protein product is CASRPMTGWLETQYF.

The V gene is TRBV19, the J gene TRBJ1-5, with TRBD1 as a possible D gene (6 bases). This CDR3 region has 13 residues. The V end was cut by 6 bases, the J end by 9 bases, with 15 bases between. Germline V gives CDR1 LNHDA, CDR2 SQIVND (reference sequence). CDR3 sequence reads: CASSTDRPTPQHF. The DNA for the CDR3 is TGTGCCAGTAGCACAGACAGGCCCACGCCCCAGCATTTT. Drawing the rest from reference TRBV19 and TRBJ1-5, the complete variable domain is DGGITQSPKYLFRKEGQNVTLSCEQNLNHDAMYWYRQDPGQGLRLIYYSQIVNDFQKGDIAEGYSVSREKKESFPLTVTSAQKNPTAFYLCASSTDRPTPQHFGDGTRLSIL.

The chain recombines TRBV5-1 with TRBJ2-3, with 8 bases identical to TRBD2. The CDR3 has 15 residues. The germline gives CDR1 SGHRS, CDR2 YFSETQ. The trim removed 2 bases at V and 2 bases at J, leaving 4 bases unmatched. This CDR3 is CASSLSGGFTDTQYF. The DNA for the CDR3 is TGCGCCAGCAGCTTAAGCGGGGGATTCACAGATACGCAGTATTTT.

The rearrangement joins TRBV10-2 to TRBJ2-7, with 10 bases matching TRBD2. V shed 6 bases, J shed 5 bases, and the junction held 7 bases outside the gene matches. Germline lookup yields CDR1 WSHSY and CDR2 SAAADI. The CDR3 has 14 residues. The CDR3, as DNA: TGCGCCAGCAGCCATAGCGGGGGGCAGGACGAGCAGTACTTC. Translating gives CASSHSGGQDEQYF.

The rearrangement links TRBV6-5 to TRBJ2-5, with a weak D call TRBD1 (5 bases). The germline gives CDR1 MNHEY, CDR2 SVGAGI. Trimming left V 7 bases short and J 4 bases short, with 10 bases between. The CDR3 length is 12 residues. CDR3 coding DNA: TGTGCCAGCACAGGGCTGGGAGAGACCCAGTACTTC. Protein: CASTGLGETQYF.

The rearrangement uses TRBV4-1 and TRBJ2-1; 7 nucleotides match TRBD2. V trimming: 1 base; J trimming: 0 bases; junction bases outside the gene matches: 3. The germline CDR1 and CDR2 sequences are MGHRA and YSYEKL. The CDR3 has 16 amino acids. The CDR3 coding sequence is TGCGCCAGCAGCCAAGGGTGGGGGGGCTCCTACAATGAGCAGTTCTTC. Translating gives CASSQGWGGSYNEQFF.

Only a few counts were recorded for this clone. V gene TRBV20-1 combines with J gene TRBJ1-2, with D possibly TRBD1 on 5 matching bases. Germline lookup yields CDR1 DFQATT and CDR2 SNEGSKA (reference sequence). V shed 3 bases and J shed 4 bases, with 15 bases lying between them. This CDR3 has 14 amino acids. The CDR3 DNA reads TGCAGTGCTAGTACCGGGGCCGCTGGCTATGGCTACACCTTC. Its translation is CSASTGAAGYGYTF.

The rearrangement links TRBV2 to TRBJ2-7; either TRBD1 or TRBD2 may supply D (5 bases each). Germline V CDR1 and CDR2: SNHLY, FYNNEI. V gave up 4 bases and J gave up 0 bases, with 10 bases separating them. This CDR3 has 14 residues. CDR3 DNA: TGTGCCAGCAGTGCGGGGCTGAGCTCCTACGAGCAGTACTTC. This sequence encodes CASSAGLSSYEQYF.

This chain joins TRBV23-1 and TRBJ1-2; D is unresolved. TRBV23-1 is placed among ORFs of uncertain function. The CDR3 length is 12 residues. V was shortened by 5 bases and J by 5 bases, with 9 bases between the two germline ends. The CDR3 DNA follows: TGCGCCAGCAGTTCCGGTTGGTATGGCTACACCTTC. As protein: CASSSGWYGYTF.

V usage is TRBV7-9 and J usage is TRBJ2-6; D not resolved. The germline V and J ends were trimmed by 8 bases and 0 bases, with 17 bases remaining between them. Germline V gene lookup returns CDR1 SEHNR and CDR2 FQNEAQ (reference sequence). CDR3 size: 17 residues. The CDR3 here is CASVNGVRNSGANVLTF. In DNA form, the CDR3 reads TGTGCCAGCGTGAATGGTGTGAGGAACTCTGGGGCCAACGTCCTGACTTTC.

V usage is TRBV9 and J usage is TRBJ2-2; D not resolved. There are 13 residues in the CDR3. Trimming removed 0 bases from V and 4 bases from J, with 4 bases in between. Germline V gives CDR1 SGDLS, CDR2 YYNGEE. The CDR3, as DNA: TGTGCCAGCAGCGTAGCTGGCACCGGGGAGCTGTTTTTT. Translation: CASSVAGTGELFF.

The CDR3 loop is CASSLAHESTYGYTF. The CDR3 nucleotides are TGTGCCAGCAGCTTAGCCCATGAGAGTACCTATGGCTACACCTTC. This sequence joins TRBV7-2 and TRBJ1-2; D gene ambiguous. From germline, CDR1 is SGHTA and CDR2 FQGNSA. Trimming stripped 0 bases from V and 4 bases from J, with 12 bases between. CDR3 length equals 15 residues.

The table lists this clone with a count of one. Here the CDR3 reads CASSQGGSNQPQHF. For the CDR3, the DNA is TGCGCCAGCAGCCAGGGCGGTAGCAATCAGCCCCAGCATTTT. The rearrangement links TRBV5-1 to TRBJ1-5; D may be TRBD1 (5 bases). In germline, CDR1 is SGHRS, CDR2 YFSETQ. CDR3 size: 14 residues. With 4 bases removed from V and 0 bases from J, the gap between germline ends came to 8 bases.

This clone showed up just once. The chain couples TRBV4-1 to TRBJ2-2; a weak D match, TRBD1 (5 bases). The ends were cut back, 6 bases at V and 4 bases at J, with 12 bases in the middle. The CDR3 totals 14 residues. CDR1 is MGHRA and CDR2 is YSYEKL in the germline V gene. CDR3 nucleotide sequence: TGCGCCAGCAGTTTAACAGGTCTCACCGGGGAGCTGTTTTTT. Encoded protein: CASSLTGLTGELFF.

This clone was detected once. The J gene is TRBJ1-4, the V gene TRBV5-4; 8 bases fit TRBD1. Per germline, CDR1 SGHNT and CDR2 YYREEE (reference sequence). CDR3 length: 16 amino acids. Trimming cost V 0 bases and J 5 bases; bases outside gene matches: 6. CDR3 bases: TGTGCCAGCAGCTTGGGACAGGGGAGGAAAAATGAAAAACTGTTTTTT. Translating it yields CASSLGQGRKNEKLFF.

This clone turned up a few times. V gene TRBV12-3 or TRBV12-4 combines with J gene TRBJ1-5; D is uncertain. The CDR3 sequence is 12 residues long. The V end lost 6 bases, the J end lost 3 bases, and 6 bases lay between the germline ends. The CDR3 DNA follows: TGTGCCAGCAGGGGTACCAATCAGCCCCAGCATTTT. This translates into CASRGTNQPQHF.

This sequence joins TRBV30 and TRBJ2-1; maybe TRBD2 (7 bases). CDR1 is GTSNPN and CDR2 is SVGIG in the germline V gene (reference sequence). The V end lost 3 bases, the J end lost 9 bases, and 18 bases lay between the germline ends. This CDR3 is built from 14 residues. In DNA, the CDR3 is TGTGCCTGGAGCCCGGGGCGGGGGCTGGGTGAGCAGTTCTTC. It specifies CAWSPGRGLGEQFF.

The rearrangement uses TRBV4-1 and TRBJ1-4, with a possible D match to TRBD1 (6 bases). The V and J ends lost 4 bases and 2 bases respectively, with 17 bases between them. CDR3 length equals 17 residues. Germline lookup yields CDR1 MGHRA and CDR2 YSYEKL. CDR3 DNA: TGCGCCAGCAGCCTATCGGGGGGCGCTGTGACTAATGAAAAACTGTTTTTT. Protein: CASSLSGGAVTNEKLFF.

The chain links TRBV19 to TRBJ1-1, with D maybe TRBD1 (5 bases). Germline assignment: CDR1 LNHDA and CDR2 SQIVND (reference sequence). The CDR3 is made up of 15 amino acids. The CDR3 nucleotides read TGTGCTACTGCTACCCGGGGCGGGGAGAACACTGAAGCTTTCTTT. It encodes CATATRGGENTEAFF.